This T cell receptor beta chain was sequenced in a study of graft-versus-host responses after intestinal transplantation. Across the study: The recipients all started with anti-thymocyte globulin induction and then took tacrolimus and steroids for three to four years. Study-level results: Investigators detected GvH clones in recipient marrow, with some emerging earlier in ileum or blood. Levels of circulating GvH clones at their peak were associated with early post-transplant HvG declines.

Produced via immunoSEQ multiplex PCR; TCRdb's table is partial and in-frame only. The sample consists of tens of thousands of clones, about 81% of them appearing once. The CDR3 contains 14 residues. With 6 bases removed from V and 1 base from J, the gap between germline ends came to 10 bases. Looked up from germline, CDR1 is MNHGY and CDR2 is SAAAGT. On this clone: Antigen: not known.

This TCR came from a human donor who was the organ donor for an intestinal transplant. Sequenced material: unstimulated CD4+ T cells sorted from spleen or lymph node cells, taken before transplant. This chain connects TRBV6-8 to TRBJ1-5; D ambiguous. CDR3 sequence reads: CASSHLGSNQPQHF. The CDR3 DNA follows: TGTGCCAGCAGCCATTTGGGAAGCAATCAGCCCCAGCATTTT.